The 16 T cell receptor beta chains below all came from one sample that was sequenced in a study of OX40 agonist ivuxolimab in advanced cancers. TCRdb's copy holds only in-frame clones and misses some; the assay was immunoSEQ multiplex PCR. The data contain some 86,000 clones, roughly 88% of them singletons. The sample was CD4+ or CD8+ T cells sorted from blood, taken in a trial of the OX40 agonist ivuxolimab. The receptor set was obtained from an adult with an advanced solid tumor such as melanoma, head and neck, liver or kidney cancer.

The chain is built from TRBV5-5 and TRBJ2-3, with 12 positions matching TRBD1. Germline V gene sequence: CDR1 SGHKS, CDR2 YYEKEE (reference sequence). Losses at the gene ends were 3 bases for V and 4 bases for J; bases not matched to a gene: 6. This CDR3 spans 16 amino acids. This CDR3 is CASSSGTGGIADTQYF. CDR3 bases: TGTGCCAGCAGCTCAGGGACAGGGGGCATTGCAGATACGCAGTATTTT.

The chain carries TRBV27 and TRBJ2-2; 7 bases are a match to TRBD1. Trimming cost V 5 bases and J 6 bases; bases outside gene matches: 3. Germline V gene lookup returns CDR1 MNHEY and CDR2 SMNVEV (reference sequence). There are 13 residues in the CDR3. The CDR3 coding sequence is TGTGCCAGCAGTCTGCAGGGGGCCGGGGAGCTGTTTTTT. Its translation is CASSLQGAGELFF.

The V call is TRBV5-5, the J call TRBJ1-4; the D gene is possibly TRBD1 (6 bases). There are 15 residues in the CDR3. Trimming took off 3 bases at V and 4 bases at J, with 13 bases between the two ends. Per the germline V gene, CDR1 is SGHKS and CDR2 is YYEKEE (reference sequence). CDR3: CASSSGTYYNEKLFF. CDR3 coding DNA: TGTGCCAGCAGCTCCGGGACATACTATAATGAAAAACTGTTTTTT.

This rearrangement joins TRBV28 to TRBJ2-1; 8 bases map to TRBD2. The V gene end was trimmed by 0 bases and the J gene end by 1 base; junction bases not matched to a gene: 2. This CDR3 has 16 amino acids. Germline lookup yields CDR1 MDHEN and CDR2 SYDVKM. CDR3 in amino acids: CASSLWASGSYNEQFF. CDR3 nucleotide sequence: TGTGCCAGCAGTTTATGGGCTAGCGGGTCCTACAATGAGCAGTTCTTC.

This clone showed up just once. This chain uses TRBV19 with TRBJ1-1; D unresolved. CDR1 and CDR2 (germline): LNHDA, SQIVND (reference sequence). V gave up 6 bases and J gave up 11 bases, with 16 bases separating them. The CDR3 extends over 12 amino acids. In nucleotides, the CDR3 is TGTGCCAGTAGCCTCGCCCGGGGAGAGGCTTTCTTT. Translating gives CASSLARGEAFF.

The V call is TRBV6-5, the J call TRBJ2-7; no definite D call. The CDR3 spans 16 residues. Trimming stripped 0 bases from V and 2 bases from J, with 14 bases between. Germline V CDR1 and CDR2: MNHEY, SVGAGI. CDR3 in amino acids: CASSYSSNDGAYEQYF. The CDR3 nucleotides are TGTGCCAGCAGTTACTCGAGCAACGACGGAGCCTACGAGCAGTACTTC.

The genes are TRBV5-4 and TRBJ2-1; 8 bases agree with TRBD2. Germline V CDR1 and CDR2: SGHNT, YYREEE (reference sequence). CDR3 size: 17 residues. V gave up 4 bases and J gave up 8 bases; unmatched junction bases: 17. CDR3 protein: CASSGGLLAGPYDEQFF. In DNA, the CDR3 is TGTGCCAGCAGCGGGGGGCTCCTAGCGGGTCCGTACGATGAGCAGTTCTTC.

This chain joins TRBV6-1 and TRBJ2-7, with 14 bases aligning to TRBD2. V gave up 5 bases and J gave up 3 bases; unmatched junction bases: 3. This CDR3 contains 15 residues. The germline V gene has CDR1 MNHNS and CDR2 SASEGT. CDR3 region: CASSSGTSGGYEQYF. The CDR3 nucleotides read TGTGCCAGCAGTTCCGGGACTAGCGGGGGCTACGAGCAGTACTTC.

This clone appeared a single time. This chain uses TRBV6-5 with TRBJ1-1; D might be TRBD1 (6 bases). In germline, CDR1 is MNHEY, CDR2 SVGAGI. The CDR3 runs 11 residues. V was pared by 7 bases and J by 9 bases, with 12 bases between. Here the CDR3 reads CASIGGAQAFF. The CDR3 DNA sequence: TGTGCCAGCATAGGGGGGGCCCAAGCTTTCTTT.

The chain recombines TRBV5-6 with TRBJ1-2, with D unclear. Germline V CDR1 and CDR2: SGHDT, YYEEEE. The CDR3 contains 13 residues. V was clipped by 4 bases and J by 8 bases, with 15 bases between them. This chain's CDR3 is CASSPYVIRGYTF. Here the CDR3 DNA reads TGTGCCAGCAGCCCCTACGTGATTCGGGGCTACACCTTC.

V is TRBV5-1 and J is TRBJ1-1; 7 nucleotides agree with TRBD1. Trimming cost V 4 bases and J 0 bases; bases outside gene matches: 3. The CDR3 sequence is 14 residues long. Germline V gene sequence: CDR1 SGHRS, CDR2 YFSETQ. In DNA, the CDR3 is TGCGCCAGCAGCCCTGGGACAGTGAACACTGAAGCTTTCTTT. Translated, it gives CASSPGTVNTEAFF.

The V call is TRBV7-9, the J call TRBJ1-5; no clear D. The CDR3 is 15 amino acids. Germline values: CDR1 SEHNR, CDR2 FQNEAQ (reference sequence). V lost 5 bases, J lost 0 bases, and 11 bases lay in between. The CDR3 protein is CASSPPGHSNQPQHF. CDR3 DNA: TGTGCCAGCAGCCCGCCGGGTCATAGCAATCAGCCCCAGCATTTT.

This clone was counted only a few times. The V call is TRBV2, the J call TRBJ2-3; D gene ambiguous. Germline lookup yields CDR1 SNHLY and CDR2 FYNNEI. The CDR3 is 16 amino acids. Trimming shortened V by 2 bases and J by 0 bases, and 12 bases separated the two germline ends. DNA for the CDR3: TGTGCCAGCAGTGAATTAGATTTGACTAGCACAGATACGCAGTATTTT. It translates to CASSELDLTSTDTQYF. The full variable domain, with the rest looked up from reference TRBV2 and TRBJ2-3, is EPEVTQTPSHQVTQMGQEVILRCVPISNHLYFYWYRQILGQKVEFLVSFYNNEISEKSEIFDDQFSVERPDGSNFTLKIRSTKLEDSAMYFCASSELDLTSTDTQYFGPGTRLTVL.

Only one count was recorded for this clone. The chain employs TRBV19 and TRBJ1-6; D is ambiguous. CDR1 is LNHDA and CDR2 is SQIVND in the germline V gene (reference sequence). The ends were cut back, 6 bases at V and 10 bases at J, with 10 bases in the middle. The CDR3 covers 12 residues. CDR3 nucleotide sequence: TGTGCCAGTAGCCTCTCTGGATCACCCCTCCACTTT. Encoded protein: CASSLSGSPLHF.

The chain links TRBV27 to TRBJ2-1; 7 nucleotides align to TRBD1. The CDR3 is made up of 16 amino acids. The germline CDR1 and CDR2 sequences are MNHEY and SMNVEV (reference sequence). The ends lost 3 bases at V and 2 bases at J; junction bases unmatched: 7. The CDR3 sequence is CASSFRDRSPYNEQFF. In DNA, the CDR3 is TGTGCCAGCAGTTTTCGGGACAGATCCCCCTACAATGAGCAGTTCTTC.

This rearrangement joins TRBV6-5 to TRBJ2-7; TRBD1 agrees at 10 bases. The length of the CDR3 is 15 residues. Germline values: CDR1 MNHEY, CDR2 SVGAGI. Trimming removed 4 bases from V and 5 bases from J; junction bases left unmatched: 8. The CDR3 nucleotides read TGTGCCAGCAGTTGGGTGCTGACAGGGGGCGACGAGCAGTACTTC. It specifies CASSWVLTGGDEQYF.